The rows below give T cell receptor beta chains drawn from one sample of a study of OX40 agonist ivuxolimab in advanced cancers. Sequencing was performed with immunoSEQ multiplex PCR; in TCRdb, only in-frame clones are kept and a portion is missing. The sample yields 55,000 to 85,000 clones, 86% seen once. The input for sequencing was CD4+ or CD8+ T cells sorted from blood, taken in a trial of the OX40 agonist ivuxolimab. The receptor set was obtained from an adult with an advanced solid tumor such as melanoma, head and neck, liver or kidney cancer. Both conserved end residues are part of each CDR3. The D gene is left open where the match is weak. Clone size, where shown, is once, few, many, or a class for clones that have expanded.

NA	TRBV6-5	TRBJ2-7	NA	CASSGFANDEQYF	TGTGCCAGCAGTGGCTTTGCTAACGACGAGCAGTACTTC
NA	TRBV28	TRBJ2-3	NA	CASSRTASSTDTQYF	TGTGCCAGCAGCCGGACAGCTTCTAGCACAGATACGCAGTATTTT
NA	TRBV11-3	TRBJ2-2	NA	CASTAGFDTGELFF	TGTGCCAGCACGGCAGGATTCGACACCGGGGAGCTGTTTTTT
TRBD1	TRBV9	TRBJ1-2	NA	CASSSGQGDGYTF	TGTGCCAGCAGCTCGGGGCAGGGGGATGGCTACACCTTC
NA	TRBV7-2	TRBJ2-1	NA	CASSSRQVPYNEQFF	TGTGCCAGCAGCTCGAGACAGGTCCCCTACAATGAGCAGTTCTTC
NA	TRBV25-1	TRBJ2-5	NA	CAVSSGSQETQYF	TGTGCCGTCTCGTCGGGGTCCCAAGAGACCCAGTACTTC
NA	TRBV6-5	TRBJ1-1	NA	CASSLADHMNTEAFF	TGTGCCAGCAGCCTGGCAGACCATATGAACACTGAAGCTTTCTTT
TRBD1	TRBV6-1	TRBJ1-5	NA	CASSVGTVGIFQPQHF	TGTGCCAGCAGTGTAGGGACAGTGGGTATATTTCAGCCCCAGCATTTT
TRBD1	TRBV5-1	TRBJ2-3	NA	CASSLAAGTGGADTQYF	TGCGCCAGCAGCTTGGCCGCAGGGACAGGGGGCGCAGATACGCAGTATTTT
NA	TRBV28	TRBJ1-5	few	CATGRGNQPQHF	TGTGCCACCGGTCGGGGCAATCAGCCCCAGCATTTT
NA	TRBV4-3	TRBJ1-6	once	CASQLDGNSPLHF	TGCGCCAGCCAGCTCGACGGTAATTCACCCCTCCACTTT
NA	TRBV27	TRBJ2-3	NA	CASSRQYTDTQYF	TGTGCCAGCAGTCGACAGTACACAGATACGCAGTATTTT
NA	TRBV11-2	TRBJ2-7	NA	CASSLAFSEYEQYF	TGTGCCAGCAGCTTAGCATTTTCGGAATACGAGCAGTACTTC
TRBD1	TRBV4-1	TRBJ1-2	once	CASSQIRQGSYGYTF	TGCGCCAGCAGCCAAATAAGACAGGGTAGCTATGGCTACACCTTC
NA	TRBV27	TRBJ1-5	NA	CASRQDLNQPQHF	TGTGCCAGCAGACAGGACCTCAATCAGCCCCAGCATTTT
TRBD1	TRBV7-9	TRBJ2-2	NA	CASSRNRGQPNTGELFF	TGTGCCAGCAGCCGAAACAGGGGACAACCGAACACCGGGGAGCTGTTTTTT
TRBD1	TRBV10-1	TRBJ2-2	once	CASSPRTGGNTGELFF	TGCGCCAGCAGTCCCCGGACAGGGGGGAACACCGGGGAGCTGTTTTTT
NA	TRBV5-1	TRBJ1-2	few	CASSLYGGVEGYTF	TGCGCCAGCAGCTTGTATGGGGGAGTAGAAGGCTACACCTTC
TRBD1	TRBV5-1	TRBJ1-2	NA	CASSLGTGSDYGYTF	TGCGCCAGCAGCTTGGGGACAGGGTCGGACTATGGCTACACCTTC
NA	TRBV6-1	TRBJ2-5	NA	CASRWAGGETQYF	TGTGCCAGCAGGTGGGCAGGGGGGGAGACCCAGTACTTC
NA	TRBV10-2	TRBJ1-3	NA	CASSNVGGNTIYF	TGCGCCAGCAGCAACGTGGGCGGAAACACCATATATTTT
NA	TRBV7-3	TRBJ1-1	NA	CASSDRTRAAGNTEAFF	TGTGCCAGCAGCGACCGGACAAGGGCGGCGGGGAACACTGAAGCTTTCTTT
NA	TRBV18	TRBJ1-1	NA	CASSPGVDTEAFF	TGTGCCAGCTCACCGGGGGTTGATACTGAAGCTTTCTTT
TRBD1	TRBV5-1	TRBJ1-4	NA	CASSWVTGQTNEKLFF	TGCGCCAGCAGCTGGGTGACAGGGCAAACTAATGAAAAACTGTTTTTT
TRBD2	TRBV6-4	TRBJ2-3	NA	CASSATSNTDTQYF	TGTGCCAGCAGTGCGACTAGCAACACAGATACGCAGTATTTT
NA	TRBV28	TRBJ2-7	once	CASSPQGGVYEQYF	TGTGCCAGCAGCCCTCAGGGGGGGGTCTACGAGCAGTACTTC
TRBD1	TRBV19	TRBJ2-2	NA	CASSQGAGGELFF	TGTGCCAGTAGCCAGGGGGCTGGCGGGGAGCTGTTTTTT
NA	TRBV18	TRBJ1-1	NA	CASSPIFTEGTEAFF	TGTGCCAGCTCACCGATATTTACAGAGGGTACTGAAGCTTTCTTT
TRBD1	TRBV5-1	TRBJ2-1	NA	CASSLVMTGGSQNEQFF	TGCGCCAGCAGCTTGGTTATGACAGGGGGATCTCAGAATGAGCAGTTCTTC